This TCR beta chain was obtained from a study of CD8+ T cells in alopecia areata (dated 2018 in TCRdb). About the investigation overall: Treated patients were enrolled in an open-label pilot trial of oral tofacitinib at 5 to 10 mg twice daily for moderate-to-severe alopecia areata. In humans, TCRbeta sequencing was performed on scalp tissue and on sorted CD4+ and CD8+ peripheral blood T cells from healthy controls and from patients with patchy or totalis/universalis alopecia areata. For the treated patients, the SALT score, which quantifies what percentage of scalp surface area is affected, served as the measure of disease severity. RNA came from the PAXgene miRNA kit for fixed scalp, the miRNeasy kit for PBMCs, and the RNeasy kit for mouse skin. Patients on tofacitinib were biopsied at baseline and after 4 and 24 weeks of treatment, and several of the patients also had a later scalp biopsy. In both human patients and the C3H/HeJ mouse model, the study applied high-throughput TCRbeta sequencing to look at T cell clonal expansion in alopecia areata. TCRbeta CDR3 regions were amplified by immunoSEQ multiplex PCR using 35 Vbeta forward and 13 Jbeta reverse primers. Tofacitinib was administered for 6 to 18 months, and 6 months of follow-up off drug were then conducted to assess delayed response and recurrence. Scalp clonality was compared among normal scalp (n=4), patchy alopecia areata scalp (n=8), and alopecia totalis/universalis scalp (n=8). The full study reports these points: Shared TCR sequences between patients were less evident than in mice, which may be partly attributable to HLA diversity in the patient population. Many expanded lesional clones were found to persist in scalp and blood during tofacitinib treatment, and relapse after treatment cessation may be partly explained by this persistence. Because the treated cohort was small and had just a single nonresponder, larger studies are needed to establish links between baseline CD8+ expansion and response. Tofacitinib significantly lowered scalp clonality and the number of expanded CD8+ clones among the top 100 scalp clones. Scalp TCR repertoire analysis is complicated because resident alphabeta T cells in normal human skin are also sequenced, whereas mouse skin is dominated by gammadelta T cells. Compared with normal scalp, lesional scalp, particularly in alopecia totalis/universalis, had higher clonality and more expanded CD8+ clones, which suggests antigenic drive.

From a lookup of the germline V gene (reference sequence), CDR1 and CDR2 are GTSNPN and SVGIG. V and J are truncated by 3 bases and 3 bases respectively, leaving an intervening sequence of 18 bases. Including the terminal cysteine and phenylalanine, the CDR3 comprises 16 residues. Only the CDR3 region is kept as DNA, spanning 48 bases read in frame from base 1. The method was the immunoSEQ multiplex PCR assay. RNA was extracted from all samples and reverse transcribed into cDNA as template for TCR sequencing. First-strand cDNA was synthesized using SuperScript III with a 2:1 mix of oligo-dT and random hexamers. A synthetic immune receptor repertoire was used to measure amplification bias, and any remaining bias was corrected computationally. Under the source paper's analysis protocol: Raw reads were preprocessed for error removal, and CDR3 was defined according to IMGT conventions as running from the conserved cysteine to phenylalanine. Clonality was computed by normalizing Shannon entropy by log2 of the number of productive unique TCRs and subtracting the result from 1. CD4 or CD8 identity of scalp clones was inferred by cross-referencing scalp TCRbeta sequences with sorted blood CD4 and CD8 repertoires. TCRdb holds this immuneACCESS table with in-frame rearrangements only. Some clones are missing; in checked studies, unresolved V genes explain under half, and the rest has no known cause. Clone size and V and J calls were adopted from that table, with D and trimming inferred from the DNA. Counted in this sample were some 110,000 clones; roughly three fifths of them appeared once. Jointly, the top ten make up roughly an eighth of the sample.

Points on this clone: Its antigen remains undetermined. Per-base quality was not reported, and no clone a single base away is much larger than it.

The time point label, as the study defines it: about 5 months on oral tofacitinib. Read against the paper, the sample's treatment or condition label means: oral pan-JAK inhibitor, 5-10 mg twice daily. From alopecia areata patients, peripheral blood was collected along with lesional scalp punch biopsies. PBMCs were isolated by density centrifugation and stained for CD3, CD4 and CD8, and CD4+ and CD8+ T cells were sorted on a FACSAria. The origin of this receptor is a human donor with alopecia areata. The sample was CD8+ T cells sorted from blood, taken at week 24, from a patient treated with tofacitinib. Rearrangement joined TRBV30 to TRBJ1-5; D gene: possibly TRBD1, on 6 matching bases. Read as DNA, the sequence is TGTGCCTGGAGCGGCCGGGACATCTTTCTCAATCAGCCCCAGCATTTT. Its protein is CAWSGRDIFLNQPQHF.